This T cell receptor (beta chain) was retrieved from a study of T-cell memory formation after mild COVID-19. On the study more broadly: For the most part, TCR clusters were specific to one donor. General study points: Clones which contracted sat mainly in CM and EM if CD4+, and in EMRA if CD8+. Day 15 to 85 contracting clones showed balanced CD4/CD8; day 15 to 37 expanders favored CD4+. For second-wave clones that peaked at day 37, SARS-CoV-2 specificity went unverified.

In regard to this clonotype: Its specificity is unknown.

This CDR3 region has 15 residues. Unmatched junction bases numbered 4, after V lost 0 bases and J lost 3 bases. Germline V lookup: CDR1 LGHNA, CDR2 YNFKEQ. One entry per CDR3 protein results from TCRdb running MiXCR on the 5' RACE reads. The table has about 190,000 distinct CDR3 sequences, 25% to 35% seen once. The sequenced material came from PBMCs or a T cell subset sorted from them (not recorded which). This chain uses TRBV4-2 with TRBJ2-5; 7 bases agree with TRBD2. The source is an adult woman who had mild COVID-19 (a few samples of this study predate the infection). Cell type and time point are not known. The CDR3 DNA is TGTGCCAGCAGCCAAGAGGAGCGGGGAGAAGAGACCCAGTACTTC. It encodes CASSQEERGEETQYF.